This is a list of T cell receptor beta chains from one sample in a study of blood T cell repertoires in COVID-19. Sequencing was performed with immunoSEQ multiplex PCR; in TCRdb, only in-frame clones are kept and a portion is missing. The sample yields about 88,000 clones, 89% seen once. The sequenced sample consisted of peripheral blood. The receptors shown here come from an elderly woman with active COVID-19. Each CDR3 is given without its conserved first and last residue.

14 | TRBJ1-6 | TRBV21-1 | ASSPMADGEFSPLH
14 | TRBJ2-1 | TRBV5-6 | ASSLDRGRVPNEQF
13 | TRBJ2-5 | TRBV3-1/TRBV3-2 | ASSQGVEARETQY
14 | TRBJ2-7 | TRBV5-4 | ASSISGTGLEGEQY
13 | TRBJ1-4 | TRBV10-3 | AISEGGQRNEKLF
12 | TRBJ2-3 | TRBV5-8 | ASSLELAGVYSY
13 | TRBJ2-1 | TRBV7-9 | ASSPQRLFHNEQF
14 | TRBJ2-7 | TRBV28 | ASTVTSAGSSYEQY
17 | TRBJ2-1 | TRBV3-1/TRBV3-2 | ASSQDDLTASGRYNEQF
12 | TRBJ2-7 | TRBV15 | ATSRDGLAREQY
11 | TRBJ1-2 | TRBV2 | ASEGSSNYGYT
13 | TRBJ2-1 | TRBV7-9 | ASSPSRGNYNEQF
11 | TRBJ2-7 | TRBV7-9 | ATRRDNSYEQY
14 | TRBJ2-1 | TRBV28 | ASSSHRQGSYNEQF
14 | TRBJ2-3 | TRBV11-3 | ASSPGTSGRSDTQY
13 | TRBJ2-2 | TRBV7-2 | ASRQGGQNTGELF
14 | TRBJ1-1 | TRBV6-2/TRBV6-3 | ASSYSPTGDGTEAF
17 | TRBJ2-1 | TRBV10-1 | ASSDSGLAATSSYNEQF
16 | TRBJ1-4 | TRBV4-2 | ASSQKRGDRGSHEKLF
12 | TRBJ2-1 | TRBV9 | ASSVAAGGHEQF
12 | TRBJ1-1 | TRBV7-2 | ASSLLGQNTEAF
15 | TRBJ2-6 | TRBV4-2 | ASSPGTSGSGANVLT
11 | TRBJ2-1 | TRBV11-3 | ASSLDKHNEQF
10 | TRBJ2-7 | TRBV13 | ASSFLAGEQY
15 | TRBJ1-6 | TRBV14 | ASSPGLVTGPMSPLH
12 | TRBJ1-2 | TRBV28 | ASSVPGTVYGYT
13 | TRBJ2-5 | TRBV25-1 | ASSGPLAGDETQY
12 | TRBJ2-1 | TRBV24-1 | ATSDWRLGGTQF
17 | TRBJ2-3 | TRBV13 | ASSLARPGLAGRVDTQY
13 | TRBJ2-1 | TRBV5-6 | ASSLLAGGQNEQF
13 | TRBJ2-1 | TRBV5-1 | ASSLAGGNYNEQF
14 | TRBJ1-3 | TRBV6-1 | ASSVNRRGTGNTIY
16 | TRBJ2-2 | TRBV7-9 | ASSPPTSGRAFTGELF
13 | TRBJ1-5 | TRBV5-1 | ASSLGGTGDQPQH
14 | TRBJ2-1 | TRBV7-9 | ASSLATSGRWNEQF
13 | TRBJ2-7 | TRBV7-3 | ASSYPGQKLIEQY
13 | TRBJ1-2 | TRBV28 | ASSKGTGRRYGYT
13 | TRBJ1-5 | TRBV28 | ASSTGGDSNQPQH
12 | TRBJ2-2 | TRBV2 | ASSGRETSGELF
13 | TRBJ1-5 | TRBV7-9 | ASSSQNQGGQPQH
12 | TRBJ2-5 | TRBV7-2 | ASGLGQTQETQY
13 | TRBJ1-5 | TRBV6-5 | ASRPTGGESQPQH